This entry lists 6 T cell receptor beta chains sequenced from one sample in a study of blood T cell repertoires in COVID-19. Repertoires were generated with immunoSEQ multiplex PCR, while TCRdb's copy carries only in-frame clones and drops some. This table has 280,000 or so clones, 90% appearing once. The sequenced material came from PBMCs or T cells enriched from blood (not recorded which). Source of these receptors: a woman between 18 and 29 years old with acute COVID-19.

The rearrangement joins TRBV19 to TRBJ2-1; 10 nucleotides line up with TRBD2. This CDR3 region has 14 residues. J was trimmed by 10 bases and V by 1 base; bases with no gene match: 4. Germline values: CDR1 LNHDA, CDR2 SQIVND (reference sequence). In DNA form, the CDR3 reads TGTGCCAGTAGTATAGGGCTAGCGGGAGACGAGCAGTTCTTC. Protein: CASSIGLAGDEQFF.

The chain is built from TRBV2 and TRBJ2-2; TRBD2 agrees at 10 bases. The CDR3 runs 15 residues. Germline trimming cut 1 base from V and 6 bases from J; bases unmatched to any gene: 2. CDR1 and CDR2 from the germline V gene are SNHLY and FYNNEI. The CDR3 coding sequence is TGTGCCAGCAGTGAAGAGGGACTAGCGTCCGGGGAGCTGTTTTTT. Its translation is CASSEEGLASGELFF.

The V call is TRBV3-1 (or the pseudogene TRBV3-2), the J call TRBJ2-7; 10 bases fit TRBD1. CDR1 is LGHDT, CDR2 YNNKEL, per germline (reference sequence). The trim removed 1 base at V and 4 bases at J, leaving 7 bases unmatched. The CDR3 covers 16 residues. The CDR3 DNA is TGTGCCAGCAGCCAAGGCCGGGACAGGGGAGGGTACGAGCAGTACTTC. It codes for CASSQGRDRGGYEQYF.

V and J are TRBV29-1 and TRBJ1-5; a possible D gene is TRBD1 (6 bases). Germline lookup yields CDR1 SQVTM and CDR2 ANQGSEA. There are 14 residues in the CDR3. V lost 4 bases to trimming and J lost 5 bases, with 15 bases between them. CDR3 DNA sequence: TGCAGCGTTGCTACAGGGTGGTTTGATCAGCCCCAGCATTTT. Residues: CSVATGWFDQPQHF.

The V call is TRBV19, the J call TRBJ1-5; tentatively, D is TRBD1 (6 bases). The length of the CDR3 is 15 residues. Trimming pared 4 bases from V and 1 base from J, leaving 11 bases between. Germline-derived CDR1 and CDR2 are LNHDA and SQIVND (reference sequence). The CDR3 nucleotides are TGTGCCAGTAGTAACACACAGGGAAGCAATCAGCCCCAGCATTTT. Translated, it gives CASSNTQGSNQPQHF.

The gene calls are TRBV9 and TRBJ2-1; 7 positions agree with TRBD2. This CDR3 is built from 13 residues. Germline V lookup: CDR1 SGDLS, CDR2 YYNGEE. V dropped 5 bases and J dropped 6; count of bases not matched to a gene: 5. CDR3 nucleotides: TGTGCCAGCAGGGGCGGGAGTTTCAATGAGCAGTTCTTC. It encodes CASRGGSFNEQFF.